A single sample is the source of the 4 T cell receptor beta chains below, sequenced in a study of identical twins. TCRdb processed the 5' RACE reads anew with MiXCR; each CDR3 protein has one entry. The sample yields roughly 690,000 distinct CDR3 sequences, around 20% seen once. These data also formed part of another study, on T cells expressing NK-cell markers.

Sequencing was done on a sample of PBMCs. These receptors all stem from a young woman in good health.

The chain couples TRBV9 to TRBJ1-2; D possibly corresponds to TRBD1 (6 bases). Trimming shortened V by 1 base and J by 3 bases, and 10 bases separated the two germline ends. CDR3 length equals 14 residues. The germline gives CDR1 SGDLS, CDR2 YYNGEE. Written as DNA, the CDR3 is TGTGCCAGCAGCGTATCACAGGGTGACTATGGCTACACCTTC. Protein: CASSVSQGDYGYTF.

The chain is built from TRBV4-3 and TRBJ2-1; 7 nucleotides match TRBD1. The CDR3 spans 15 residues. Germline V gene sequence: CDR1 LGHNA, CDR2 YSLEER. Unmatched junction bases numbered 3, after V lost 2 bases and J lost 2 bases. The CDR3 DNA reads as TGCGCCAGCAGCCAAAGTACAGGGGCCTACAATGAGCAGTTCTTC. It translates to CASSQSTGAYNEQFF.

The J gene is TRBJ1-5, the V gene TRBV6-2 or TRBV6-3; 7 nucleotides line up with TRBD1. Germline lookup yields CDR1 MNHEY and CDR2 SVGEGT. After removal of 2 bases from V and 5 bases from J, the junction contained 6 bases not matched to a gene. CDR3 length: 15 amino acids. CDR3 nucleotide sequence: TGTGCCAGCAGTTACGTCCAGGGGGGATATCAGCCCCAGCATTTT. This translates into CASSYVQGGYQPQHF.

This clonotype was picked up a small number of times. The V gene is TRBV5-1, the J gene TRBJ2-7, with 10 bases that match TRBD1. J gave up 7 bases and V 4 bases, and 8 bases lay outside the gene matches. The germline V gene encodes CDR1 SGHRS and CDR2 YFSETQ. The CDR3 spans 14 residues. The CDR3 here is CASSPTGGSGEQYF. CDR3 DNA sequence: TGCGCCAGCAGCCCGACAGGGGGCTCAGGGGAGCAGTACTTC.